Sequencing of this T cell receptor (beta chain) was carried out in a study of T cells after yellow fever vaccination. Findings and limits, study-wide: Researchers report a weaker secondary response that nonetheless peaked faster, day 5 versus 15. At 95% to 98% for CD4 and about 88% for CD8, most primary-vaccination clones showed up again after the booster.

This clonotype was detected a few times. Antigen unknown. Trimming cost V 6 bases and J 0 bases, with 8 bases left between them. Germline CDR1 reads ENHRY; CDR2 reads SYGVKD. The length of the CDR3 is 13 residues. TCRdb reanalysed the 5' RACE reads using MiXCR and keeps one entry per CDR3 protein. The table records roughly 330,000 distinct CDR3 sequences, 3% to 4.5% of them present only once. The source of this sequence is a man in his late teens or twenties who received the YFV17D yellow fever vaccine. This sample comprised PBMCs, obtained 5 days after the yellow fever booster vaccination. The chain links TRBV10-3 to TRBJ1-1; D is undetermined. This chain's CDR3 is CAIRGEMNTEAFF. CDR3 coding DNA: TGTGCCATCAGGGGTGAGATGAACACTGAAGCTTTCTTT.